These 9 T cell receptor beta chains were all obtained from the same sample, sequenced in a study of cytomegalovirus exposure and HLA in healthy donors. The PCR had 60 Vbeta and 13 Jbeta primers. Sequencing used immunoSEQ multiplex PCR; TCRdb keeps in-frame clones, though not all of them. The sample shows 150,000 to 170,000 clones, 60% to 75% of them seen only once. The sample was PBMCs. The receptor source for this set is a man younger than 30 in good health and CMV-seronegative.

The chain recombines TRBV7-2 with TRBJ2-3, with TRBD2 identical over 16 bases. With 5 bases clipped from V and 14 bases from J, the junction kept 13 bases outside the gene matches. Germline V gene data show CDR1 as SGHTA and CDR2 as FQGNSA. CDR3 size: 16 residues. CDR3 loop: CASSPPGGTSGGAAYF. The CDR3 nucleotides are TGTGCCAGCAGCCCTCCCGGAGGGACTAGCGGGGGGGCTGCGTATTTT.

The V call is TRBV6-5, the J call TRBJ2-3; D is uncertain. Trimming pared 3 bases from V and 0 bases from J, leaving 10 bases between. The CDR3 covers 15 residues. Germline CDR1 and CDR2: MNHEY and SVGAGI. In DNA form, the CDR3 reads TGTGCCAGCAGTTATAGCCGCCCTAGCACAGATACGCAGTATTTT. Translation gives CASSYSRPSTDTQYF.

This clone occurred many times. The gene calls are TRBV7-3 and TRBJ1-2; D is ambiguous. V was shortened by 0 bases and J by 1 base, with 9 bases between the two germline ends. Germline CDR1 reads SGHTA; CDR2 reads FQGTGA. The CDR3 is 15 residues long. CDR3 DNA sequence: TGTGCCAGCAGCTTAACGCCGGGGAGTAACTATGGCTACACCTTC. As protein: CASSLTPGSNYGYTF.

In this sample, this clone turned up once. The CDR3 DNA reads as TGTGCCAGTAGTCGGGGGGGCATCTATGGCTACACCTTC. Translated: CASSRGGIYGYTF. This chain connects TRBV19 to TRBJ1-2; a possible D gene is TRBD1 (6 bases). In germline, CDR1 is LNHDA, CDR2 SQIVND (reference sequence). CDR3 size: 13 residues. Trimming shortened V by 5 bases and J by 4 bases, and 11 bases separated the two germline ends.

V usage is TRBV28 and J usage is TRBJ2-1; 7 bases line up with TRBD1. In germline, CDR1 is MDHEN, CDR2 SYDVKM. The CDR3 has 17 amino acids. V shed 3 bases, J shed 3 bases, and the junction held 11 bases outside the gene matches. The CDR3 protein is CASSFPLRQGDYNEQFF. CDR3 bases: TGTGCCAGCAGTTTCCCACTCCGACAGGGCGACTACAATGAGCAGTTCTTC.

This chain uses TRBV11-1 with TRBJ1-1; 8 positions match TRBD1. CDR1 and CDR2 from the germline V gene are SGHAT and FQDESV (reference sequence). The junction had 7 bases not matched to a gene; V was cut back by 2 bases and J by 11 bases. The length of the CDR3 is 13 residues. CDR3 nucleotides: TGTGCCAGCAGCTTACCCGGGACAGGTGGGGCTTTCTTT. Protein: CASSLPGTGGAFF.

The chain uses TRBV6-5 and TRBJ1-2; the D is unclear. V lost 2 bases and J 0 bases, leaving 7 bases between the germline ends. Per the germline V gene, CDR1 is MNHEY and CDR2 is SVGAGI. This CDR3 region has 14 residues. CDR3 sequence: CASSYLGANYGYTF. CDR3 nucleotide sequence: TGTGCCAGCAGTTACCTGGGAGCTAACTATGGCTACACCTTC.

This clone showed up just once. The rearrangement links TRBV29-1 to TRBJ2-5; TRBD1 matches 9 bases. With 2 bases clipped from V and 4 bases from J, the junction kept 8 bases outside the gene matches. Germline assignment: CDR1 SQVTM and CDR2 ANQGSEA. This CDR3 is 15 amino acids long. The CDR3 protein is CSVENNRGLGETQYF. In DNA form, the CDR3 reads TGCAGCGTTGAAAATAACAGGGGGCTTGGAGAGACCCAGTACTTC.

This chain links TRBV28 with TRBJ1-3; weak D call: TRBD1 (5 bases). CDR3 length equals 12 residues. V dropped 8 bases and J dropped 3 bases, with 8 bases sitting between them. From germline, CDR1 is MDHEN and CDR2 SYDVKM. Here the CDR3 DNA reads TGTGCCAGCGACAGAAATGGAAACACCATATATTTT. Translated: CASDRNGNTIYF.